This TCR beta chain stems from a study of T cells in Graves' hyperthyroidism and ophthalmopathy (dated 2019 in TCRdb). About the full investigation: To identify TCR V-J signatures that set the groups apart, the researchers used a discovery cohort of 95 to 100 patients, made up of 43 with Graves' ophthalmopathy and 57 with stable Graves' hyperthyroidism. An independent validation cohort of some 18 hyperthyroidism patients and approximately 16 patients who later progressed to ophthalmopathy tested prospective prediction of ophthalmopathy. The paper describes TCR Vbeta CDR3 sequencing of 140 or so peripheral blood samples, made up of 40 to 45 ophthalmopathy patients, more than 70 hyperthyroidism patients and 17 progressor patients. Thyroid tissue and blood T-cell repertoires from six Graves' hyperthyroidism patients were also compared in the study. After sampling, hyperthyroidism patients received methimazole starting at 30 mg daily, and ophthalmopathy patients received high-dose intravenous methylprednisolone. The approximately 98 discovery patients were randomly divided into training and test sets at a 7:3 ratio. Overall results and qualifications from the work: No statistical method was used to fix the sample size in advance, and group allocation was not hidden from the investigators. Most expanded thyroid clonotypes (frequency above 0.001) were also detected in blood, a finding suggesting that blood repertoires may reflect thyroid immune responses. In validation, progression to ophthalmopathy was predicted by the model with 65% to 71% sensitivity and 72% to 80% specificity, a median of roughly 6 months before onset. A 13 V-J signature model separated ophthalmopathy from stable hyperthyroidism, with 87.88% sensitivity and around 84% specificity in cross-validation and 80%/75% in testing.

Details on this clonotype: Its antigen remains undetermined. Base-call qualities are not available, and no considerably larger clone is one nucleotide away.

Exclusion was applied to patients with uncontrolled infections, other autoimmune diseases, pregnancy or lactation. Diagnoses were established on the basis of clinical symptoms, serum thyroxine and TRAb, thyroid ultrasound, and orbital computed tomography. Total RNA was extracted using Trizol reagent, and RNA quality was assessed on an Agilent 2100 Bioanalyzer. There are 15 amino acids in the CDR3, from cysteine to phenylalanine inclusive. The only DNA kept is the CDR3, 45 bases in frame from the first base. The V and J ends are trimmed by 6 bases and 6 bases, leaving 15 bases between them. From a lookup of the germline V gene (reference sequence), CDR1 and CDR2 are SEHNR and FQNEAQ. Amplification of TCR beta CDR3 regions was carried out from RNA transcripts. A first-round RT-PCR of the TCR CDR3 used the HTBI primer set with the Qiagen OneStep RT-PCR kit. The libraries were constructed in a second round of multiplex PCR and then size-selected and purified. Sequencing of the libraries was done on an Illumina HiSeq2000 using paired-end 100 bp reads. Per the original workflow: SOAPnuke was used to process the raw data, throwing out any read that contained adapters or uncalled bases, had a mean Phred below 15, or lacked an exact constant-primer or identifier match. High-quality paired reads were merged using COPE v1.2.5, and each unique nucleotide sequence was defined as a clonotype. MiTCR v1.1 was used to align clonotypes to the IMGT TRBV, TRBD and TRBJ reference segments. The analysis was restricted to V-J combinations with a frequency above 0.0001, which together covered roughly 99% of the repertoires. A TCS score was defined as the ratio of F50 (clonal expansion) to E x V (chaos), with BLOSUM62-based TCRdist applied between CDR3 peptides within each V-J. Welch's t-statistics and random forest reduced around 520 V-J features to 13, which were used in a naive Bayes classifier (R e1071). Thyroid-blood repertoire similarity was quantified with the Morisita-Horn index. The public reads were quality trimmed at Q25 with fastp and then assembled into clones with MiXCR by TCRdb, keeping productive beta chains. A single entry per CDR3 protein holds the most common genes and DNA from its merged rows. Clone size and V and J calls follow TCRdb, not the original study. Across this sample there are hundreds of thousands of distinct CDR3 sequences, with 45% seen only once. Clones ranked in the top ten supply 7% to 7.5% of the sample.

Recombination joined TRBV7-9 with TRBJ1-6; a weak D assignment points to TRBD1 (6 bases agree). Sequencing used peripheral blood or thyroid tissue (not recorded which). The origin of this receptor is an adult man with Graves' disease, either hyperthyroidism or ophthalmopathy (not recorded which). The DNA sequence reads TGTGCCAGCAGTTTACACAGGGACTTTAATTCACCCCTCCACTTT. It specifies CASSLHRDFNSPLHF.